These 16 T cell receptor beta chains came from one sample sequenced in a study of T-cell reconstitution after alpha-beta-depleted transplantation in children. The library targeted TCRbeta and was prepared with unique molecular identifiers. TCRdb processed the PCR reads anew with MiXCR; each CDR3 protein has one entry. Of about 200,000 distinct CDR3 sequences listed, 6.3% are singletons. The starting material was PBMCs, obtained before TCRalphabeta/CD19-depleted stem cell transplant. These receptors came from a girl less than two years old with combined immunodeficiency, due to receive a stem cell transplant.

This clonotype has at least ten counts. V is TRBV29-1 and J is TRBJ1-2; D call uncertain. The germline V gene encodes CDR1 SQVTM and CDR2 ANQGSEA. The CDR3 length is 12 residues. The V end lost 4 bases, the J end lost 2 bases, and 8 bases lay between the germline ends. The CDR3 loop is CSVVKGNYGYTF. The CDR3 coding sequence is TGCAGCGTTGTAAAGGGAAACTATGGCTACACCTTC.

This clonotype was seen repeatedly, ten times or more. The chain employs TRBV4-1 and TRBJ1-5; 9 nucleotides agree with TRBD1. Trimming cost V 6 bases and J 3 bases; bases outside gene matches: 6. This CDR3 is 15 amino acids long. Germline V lookup: CDR1 MGHRA, CDR2 YSYEKL. In DNA form, the CDR3 reads TGCGCCAGCAGGCCGACAGGGGGGAACAATCAGCCCCAGCATTTT. It specifies CASRPTGGNNQPQHF.

This clonotype was picked up many times. This chain links TRBV28 with TRBJ2-1; 9 nucleotides line up with TRBD2. CDR3 length: 16 amino acids. V lost 3 bases, J lost 5 bases, and 8 bases stayed unmatched. Germline loops: CDR1 MDHEN, CDR2 SYDVKM. The DNA of the CDR3 is TGTGCCAGCAGTTTGCCTCTAGCGGGGAGTGACAATGAGCAGTTCTTC. Residues: CASSLPLAGSDNEQFF.

This clonotype was seen ten or more times. CDR3 coding DNA: TGTGCCAGCAGCTTAGTAGGGGACAATTCTGAAGCTTTCTTT. Translation gives CASSLVGDNSEAFF. The genes are TRBV7-6 and TRBJ1-1; TRBD1 might be the D (6 bases). The CDR3 is 14 residues long. In germline, CDR1 is SGHVS, CDR2 FNYEAQ. V was pared by 1 base and J by 6 bases, with 12 bases between.

This clonotype was counted ten times or more. The chain links TRBV7-2 to TRBJ2-3; D is undetermined. Germline loops: CDR1 SGHTA, CDR2 FQGNSA. This CDR3 is 11 amino acids long. The V end lost 4 bases, the J end lost 4 bases, and 3 bases lay between the germline ends. The CDR3 loop is CASSSSDTQYF. The CDR3 DNA sequence: TGTGCCAGCAGCTCCTCAGATACGCAGTATTTT.

This clonotype was found many times. The chain links TRBV27 to TRBJ1-2; D is unclear. Trimming shortened V by 6 bases and J by 4 bases, and 24 bases separated the two germline ends. This CDR3 region has 17 residues. Germline V lookup: CDR1 MNHEY, CDR2 SMNVEV (reference sequence). The CDR3 sequence is CASSLRVIGSPLYGYTF. The CDR3 nucleotides read TGTGCCAGCAGCTTAAGGGTCATCGGGTCGCCTCTCTATGGCTACACCTTC.

The genes are TRBV7-3 and TRBJ2-1; 12 positions match TRBD2. Losses at the gene ends were 5 bases for V and 8 bases for J; bases not matched to a gene: 7. Germline V gene data show CDR1 as SGHTA and CDR2 as FQGTGA. CDR3 size: 15 residues. The CDR3 region is CASSQTSGSTHEQFF. The DNA of the CDR3 is TGTGCCAGCAGCCAGACTAGCGGGAGTACCCATGAGCAGTTCTTC.

This clonotype was counted ten times or more. This chain uses TRBV15 with TRBJ1-5; D is perhaps TRBD1 (6 bases). V was pared by 0 bases and J by 7 bases, with 10 bases between. The CDR3 contains 14 residues. Looked up from germline, CDR1 is LNHNV and CDR2 is YYDKDF (reference sequence). CDR3 in amino acids: CATSRDWGAQPQHF. The CDR3 nucleotides read TGTGCCACCAGCAGAGATTGGGGGGCCCAGCCCCAGCATTTT.

This clonotype was seen more than once but under ten times. The CDR3 here is CASSLEAGGLYEQYF. The CDR3 DNA sequence: TGCGCCAGCAGCTTGGAGGCGGGGGGGTTGTACGAGCAGTACTTC. This chain connects TRBV5-1 to TRBJ2-7, with 9 bases identical to TRBD2. Per the germline V gene, CDR1 is SGHRS and CDR2 is YFSETQ. This CDR3 has 15 residues. V lost 0 bases to trimming and J lost 4 bases; unmatched junction nucleotides: 5.

This chain links TRBV4-3 with TRBJ2-6; 7 bases match TRBD1. J lost 4 bases, V lost 1 base, and 7 bases had no gene match. The CDR3 runs to 17 residues. Germline CDR1 reads LGHNA; CDR2 reads YSLEER. The CDR3 is CASSQGTGRSGANVLTF. In DNA form, the CDR3 reads TGCGCCAGCAGCCAAGGGACAGGTAGATCCGGGGCCAACGTCCTGACTTTC.

This clonotype was counted many times. The chain couples TRBV28 to TRBJ2-1, with 8 bases fitting TRBD1. Germline V gives CDR1 MDHEN, CDR2 SYDVKM. The CDR3 sequence is 15 residues long. J gave up 2 bases and V 5 bases, and 5 bases lay outside the gene matches. Written as DNA, the CDR3 is TGTGCCAGCAGTCCCGGACAGGGACCCTACAATGAGCAGTTCTTC. It encodes CASSPGQGPYNEQFF.

This clonotype was found many times. The chain links TRBV29-1 to TRBJ2-7, with D maybe TRBD1 (5 bases). This CDR3 region has 12 residues. Germline assignment: CDR1 SQVTM and CDR2 ANQGSEA. The ends were cut back, 6 bases at V and 2 bases at J, with 11 bases in the middle. DNA for the CDR3: TGCAGCGTAGGTGTAGGGGCCTACGAGCAGTACTTC. It specifies CSVGVGAYEQYF.

This clonotype has a count of ten or more. The chain recombines TRBV12-3 or TRBV12-4 with TRBJ2-1, with unresolved D. The V and J ends lost 5 bases and 2 bases respectively, with 16 bases between them. This CDR3 is built from 16 residues. CDR3 nucleotides: TGTGCCAGCAGTAGTATCGCAGGCCCTACCTACAATGAGCAGTTCTTC. It yields the protein CASSSIAGPTYNEQFF.

This clonotype came up a few times. The chain links TRBV6-6 to TRBJ2-5; a possible D gene is TRBD2 (5 bases). Germline-derived CDR1 and CDR2 are MNHNY and SVGAGI (reference sequence). V was cut by 2 bases and J by 2 bases, with 6 bases left in between. The CDR3 totals 13 residues. CDR3 sequence reads: CASSYPGQETQYF. The CDR3 DNA follows: TGTGCCAGCAGTTACCCGGGACAAGAGACCCAGTACTTC.

This clonotype has more than one count but fewer than ten. A much larger clonotype is one base distant, so this may be a read error. No conserved phenylalanine or tryptophan ends this CDR3, so it is likely a read error. CDR3 DNA: TGCAGTGCTAGAGGTATGCTAGCGGATTACAATGAGCAGTTCTAC. Translating it yields CSARGMLADYNEQFY. The chain links TRBV20-1 to TRBJ2-1; 7 nucleotides align to TRBD2. Germline trimming cut 1 base from V and 4 bases from J; bases unmatched to any gene: 7. Germline loops: CDR1 DFQATT, CDR2 SNEGSKA (reference sequence). The CDR3 runs to 15 residues.

This clonotype was seen repeatedly, ten times or more. This sequence joins TRBV29-1 and TRBJ2-3; 10 bases match TRBD2. The CDR3 is made up of 15 amino acids. CDR1 SQVTM and CDR2 ANQGSEA come from the germline V gene. V shed 4 bases, J shed 2 bases, and the junction held 6 bases outside the gene matches. The CDR3 sequence: CSVAGTSVYTDTQYF. The DNA for the CDR3 is TGCAGCGTTGCAGGGACTAGCGTATACACAGATACGCAGTATTTT.